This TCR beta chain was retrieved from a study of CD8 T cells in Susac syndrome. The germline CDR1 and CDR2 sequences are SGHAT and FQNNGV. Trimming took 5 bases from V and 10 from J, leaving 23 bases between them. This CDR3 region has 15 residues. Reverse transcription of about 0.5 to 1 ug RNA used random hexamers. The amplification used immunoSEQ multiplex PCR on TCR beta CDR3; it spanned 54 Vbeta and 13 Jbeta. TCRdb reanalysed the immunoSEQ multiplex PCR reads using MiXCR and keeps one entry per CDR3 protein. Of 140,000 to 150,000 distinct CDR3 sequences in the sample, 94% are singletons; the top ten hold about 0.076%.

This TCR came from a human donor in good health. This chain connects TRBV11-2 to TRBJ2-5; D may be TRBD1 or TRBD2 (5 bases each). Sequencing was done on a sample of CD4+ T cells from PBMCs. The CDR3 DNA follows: TGTGCCAGCAGCACAAAAGGGGCGGGCCCCGTGGACCAGTACTTC. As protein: CASSTKGAGPVDQYF.